This T cell receptor beta chain was profiled in a study of blood T cell repertoires in COVID-19. The CDR3 extends over 19 amino acids. V dropped 5 bases and J dropped 0; count of bases not matched to a gene: 10. The germline V gene has CDR1 KGHDR and CDR2 SFDVKD. The table came from immunoSEQ multiplex PCR; TCRdb's copy has only in-frame clones and leaves some out. The data contain about 440,000 clones, roughly 87% of them seen just once; the ten biggest clones take up under 0.7%. The rearrangement uses TRBV24-1 and TRBJ2-6; 9 bases line up with TRBD1. The clonotype originates from a young man who had recovered from COVID-19. The sequencing sample was made of PBMCs or T cells enriched from blood (not recorded which). The DNA for the CDR3 is TGTGCCACCAGTGCCCGGGCCGGGACAGGGAGCTCTGGGGCCAACGTCCTGACTTTC. Translating gives CATSARAGTGSSGANVLTF.